This TCR beta chain was retrieved from a study of cytomegalovirus exposure and HLA in healthy donors. PCR employed 60 Vbeta and 13 Jbeta primers. Repertoires were generated with immunoSEQ multiplex PCR, while TCRdb's copy carries only in-frame clones and drops some. The sample includes approximately 170,000 clones, under 90% of them seen just once. This clone was found once. The material sequenced was PBMCs. The receptor was derived from a male donor in good health and CMV-seronegative.

CDR3 sequence (DNA): TGTGCCAGCAGCGTAGAGGCAGGGATCAATCAGCCCCAGCATTTT. Protein: CASSVEAGINQPQHF. The rearrangement links TRBV9 to TRBJ1-5; a possible D gene is TRBD1 (5 bases). In germline, CDR1 is SGDLS, CDR2 YYNGEE. Trimming pared 0 bases from V and 3 bases from J, leaving 10 bases between. The CDR3 length is 15 residues.